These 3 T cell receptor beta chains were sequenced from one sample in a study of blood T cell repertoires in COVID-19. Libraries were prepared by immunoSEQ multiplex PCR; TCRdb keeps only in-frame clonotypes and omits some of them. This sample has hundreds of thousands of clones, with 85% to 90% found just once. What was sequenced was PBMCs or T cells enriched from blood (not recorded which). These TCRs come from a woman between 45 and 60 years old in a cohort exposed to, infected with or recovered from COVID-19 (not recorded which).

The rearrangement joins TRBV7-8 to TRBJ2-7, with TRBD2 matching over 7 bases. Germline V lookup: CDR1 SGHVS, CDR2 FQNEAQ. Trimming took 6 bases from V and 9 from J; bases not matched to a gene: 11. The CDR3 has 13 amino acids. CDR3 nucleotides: TGTGCCAGCAGACACTCTAGCGGACTACGGCAGTACTTC. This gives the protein CASRHSSGLRQYF.

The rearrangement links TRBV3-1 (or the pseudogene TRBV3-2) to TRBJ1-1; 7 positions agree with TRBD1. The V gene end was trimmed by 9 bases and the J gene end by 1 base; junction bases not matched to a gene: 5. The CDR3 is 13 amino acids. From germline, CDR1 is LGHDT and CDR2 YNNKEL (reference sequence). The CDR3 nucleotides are TGTGCCAGTGGGGGGACAGAGAACACTGAAGCTTTCTTT. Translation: CASGGTENTEAFF.

The CDR3 loop reads CASSSNRAAEAFF. The CDR3 DNA reads as TGTGCCAGCAGTTCTAACAGGGCCGCTGAAGCTTTCTTT. The V and J genes are TRBV6-2 or TRBV6-3 and TRBJ1-1; possible D gene TRBD1, 6 bases. The V gene's germline CDR1 is MNHEY and CDR2 SVGEGT. Trimming took 4 bases from V and 6 from J, leaving 12 bases between them. The CDR3 is 13 residues long.